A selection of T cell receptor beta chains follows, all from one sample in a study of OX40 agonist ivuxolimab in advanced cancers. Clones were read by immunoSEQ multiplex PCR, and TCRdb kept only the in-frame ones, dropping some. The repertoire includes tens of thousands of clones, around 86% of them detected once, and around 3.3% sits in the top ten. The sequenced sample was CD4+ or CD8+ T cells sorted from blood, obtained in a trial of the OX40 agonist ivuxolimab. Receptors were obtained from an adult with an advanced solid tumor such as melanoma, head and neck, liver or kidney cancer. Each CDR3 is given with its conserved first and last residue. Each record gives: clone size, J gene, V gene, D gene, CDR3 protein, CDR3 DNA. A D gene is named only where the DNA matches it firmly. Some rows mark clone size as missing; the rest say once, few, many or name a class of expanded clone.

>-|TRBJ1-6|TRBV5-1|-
CASSLGLQGNSPLHF
TGCGCCAGCAGCTTGGGCCTACAGGGTAATTCACCCCTCCACTTT
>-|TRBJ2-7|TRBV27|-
CASSTSRAYEQYF
TGTGCCAGCAGTACCTCGCGGGCCTACGAGCAGTACTTC
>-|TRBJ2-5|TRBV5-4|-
CASSLNRRETQYF
TGTGCCAGCAGTCTTAACAGGAGAGAGACCCAGTACTTC
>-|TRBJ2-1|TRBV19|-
CASSIAHPWEQFF
TGTGCCAGTAGTATAGCCCACCCCTGGGAGCAGTTCTTC
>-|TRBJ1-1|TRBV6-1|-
CASSGRFMNTEAFF
TGTGCCAGCAGCGGACGGTTCATGAACACTGAAGCTTTCTTT
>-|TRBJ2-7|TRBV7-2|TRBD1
CASSSTGSYEQYF
TGTGCCAGCAGCTCGACAGGGTCCTACGAGCAGTACTTC
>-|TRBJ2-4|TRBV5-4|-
CASSLDYRETKNIQYF
TGTGCCAGCAGCTTGGATTACAGGGAGACCAAAAACATTCAGTACTTC
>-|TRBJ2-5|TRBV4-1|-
CASSQDLGLEGQETQYF
TGCGCCAGCAGCCAAGATTTGGGCCTAGAGGGACAAGAGACCCAGTACTTC
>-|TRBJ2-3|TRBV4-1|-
CASSPGTGGASDTQYF
TGCGCCAGCAGCCCGGGAACTGGGGGGGCCTCAGATACGCAGTATTTT
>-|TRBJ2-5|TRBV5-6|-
CASSPGSSDNQYF
TGTGCCAGCAGCCCTGGGAGTTCGGATAACCAGTACTTC
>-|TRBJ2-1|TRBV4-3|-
CASSQGVVGSYNEQFF
TGCGCCAGCAGCCAAGGGGTCGTGGGGAGCTACAATGAGCAGTTCTTC
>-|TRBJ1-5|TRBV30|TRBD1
CAWDGGQSNQPQHF
TGTGCCTGGGATGGGGGACAGAGCAATCAGCCCCAGCATTTT
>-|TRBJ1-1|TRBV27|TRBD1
CASSPRQYRGNTEAFF
TGTGCCAGCAGTCCACGCCAATACAGGGGGAACACTGAAGCTTTCTTT
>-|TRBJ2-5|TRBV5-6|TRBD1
CASRPDRGVRETQYF
TGTGCCAGCAGACCCGACAGGGGAGTCAGAGAGACCCAGTACTTC
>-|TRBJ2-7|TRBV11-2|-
CASSSLLPCSEQYF
TGTGCCAGCAGCTCCTTGCTACCTTGCTCCGAGCAGTACTTC
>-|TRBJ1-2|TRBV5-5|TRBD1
CASSSTGGYGYTF
TGTGCCAGCAGCTCTACAGGGGGCTATGGCTACACCTTC
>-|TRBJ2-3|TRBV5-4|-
CASSRGTDTQYF
TGTGCCAGCAGCCGGGGGACAGATACGCAGTATTTT
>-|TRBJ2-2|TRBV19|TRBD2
CASSIGWASGGTNTGELFF
TGTGCCAGTAGTATAGGATGGGCTAGCGGGGGTACGAACACCGGGGAGCTGTTTTTT
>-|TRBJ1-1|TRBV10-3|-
CAISVKGNTEAFF
TGTGCCATCAGTGTAAAGGGGAACACTGAAGCTTTCTTT
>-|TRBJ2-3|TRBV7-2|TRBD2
CASSPVAGGLGGTQYF
TGTGCCAGCAGCCCCGTAGCGGGGGGGTTAGGAGGTACGCAGTATTTT
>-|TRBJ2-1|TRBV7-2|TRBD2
CASSKLAGEAYNEQFF
TGTGCCAGCAGCAAACTAGCGGGGGAGGCATACAATGAGCAGTTCTTC
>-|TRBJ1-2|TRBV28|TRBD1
CASSSGTGVADYTF
TGTGCCAGCAGTTCCGGGACAGGGGTTGCTGACTACACCTTC
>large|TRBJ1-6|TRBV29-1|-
CSVSHGGGLSPLHF
TGCAGCGTTTCGCACGGAGGTGGGCTGTCACCCCTCCACTTT
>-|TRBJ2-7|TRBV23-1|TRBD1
CASRDRDSYEQYF
TGCGCCAGCAGAGACAGGGACTCCTACGAGCAGTACTTC